This T cell receptor (beta chain) is from a study of T-cell memory formation after mild COVID-19. The overall study: TCR clusters were mostly confined to one donor each.

The CDR3 sequence is 15 residues long. Germline CDR1 is SGHTA and CDR2 is FQGNSA. Losses at the gene ends were 3 bases for V and 2 bases for J; bases not matched to a gene: 3. 5'RACE with constant-segment primers yielded barcoded, UMI-tagged TCR alpha and TCR beta cDNA libraries. TCRdb recomputed calls from the 5' RACE reads with MiXCR, one row per CDR3 protein. Of around 130,000 distinct CDR3 sequences listed, over 15% were seen once; the top ten hold approximately 5.5%. This clonotype was detected ten times or more. Antigen unknown. Regarding the study as a whole: Clones that contracted from day 15 to 85 were balanced CD4/CD8, while later expanders leaned CD4+. The pre-infection memory compartment contained some responding clones, suggesting cross-reactive memory joined.

The chain employs TRBV7-2 and TRBJ2-3, with 9 bases fitting TRBD1. The receptor was derived from a man younger than 35 who had mild COVID-19 (a few samples of this study predate the infection). Cell type and time point are not known. The sample was PBMCs or a T cell subset sorted from them (not recorded which). The CDR3 region has the DNA TGTGCCAGCAGCTTCGGGACAGGGCTCACAGATACGCAGTATTTT. It codes for CASSFGTGLTDTQYF.